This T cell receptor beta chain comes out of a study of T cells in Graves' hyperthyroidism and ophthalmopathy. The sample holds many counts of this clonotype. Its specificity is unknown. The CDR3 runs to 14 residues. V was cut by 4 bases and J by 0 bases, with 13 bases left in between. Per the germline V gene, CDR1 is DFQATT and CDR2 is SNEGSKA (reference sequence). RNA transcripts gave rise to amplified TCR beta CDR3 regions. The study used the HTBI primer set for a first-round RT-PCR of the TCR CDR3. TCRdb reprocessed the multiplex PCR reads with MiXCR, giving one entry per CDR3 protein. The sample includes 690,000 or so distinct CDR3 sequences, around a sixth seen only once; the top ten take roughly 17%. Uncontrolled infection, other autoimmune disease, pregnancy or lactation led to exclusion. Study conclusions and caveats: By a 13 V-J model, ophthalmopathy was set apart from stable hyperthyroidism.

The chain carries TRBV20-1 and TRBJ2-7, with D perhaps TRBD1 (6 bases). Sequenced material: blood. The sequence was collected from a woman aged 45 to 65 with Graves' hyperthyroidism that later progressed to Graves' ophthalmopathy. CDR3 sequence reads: CSAKGRDNSYEQYF. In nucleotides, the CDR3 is TGCAGTGCTAAAGGCCGGGACAACTCCTACGAGCAGTACTTC.